Listed here is a single T cell receptor (beta chain). The data derive from a study of control samples from healthy donors and cancer patients. Here immunoSEQ multiplex PCR was the method, and the copy in TCRdb shows in-frame clones only, minus some. The repertoire includes about 150,000 clones, 94% of them detected once, and about 5.6% sits in the top ten. Sequencing input: blood. The receptor was derived from a man in his forties in good health.

The CDR3 protein is CASSSGWGLSYEQYF. The CDR3, as DNA: TGCGCCAGCAGTTCAGGGTGGGGACTCTCCTACGAGCAGTACTTC. This rearrangement joins TRBV5-1 to TRBJ2-7; D may be TRBD2 (6 bases). The length of the CDR3 is 15 residues. Germline V CDR1 and CDR2: SGHRS, YFSETQ. The V and J ends lost 5 bases and 0 bases respectively, with 15 bases between them.